This is a list of T cell receptor beta chains from one sample in a study of blood T cell repertoires in COVID-19. Profiling relied on immunoSEQ multiplex PCR, and the TCRdb table lists in-frame clones only, not all of them. The sample contains about 300,000 clones, just under 90% of which appear only once. Material for sequencing was peripheral blood. All receptors come from a woman in her 30s with COVID-19, enrolled during active disease. Each CDR3 is given with its conserved first and last residue. A D gene is named only where the DNA matches it firmly. Clone sizes are given selectively: once, few, many, or a class where the clone is expanded.

V gene	J gene	D gene	clone size	CDR3 DNA	CDR3 protein
TRBV7-9	TRBJ1-6	.	.	TGTGCCAGCAGCCCCCCCCGCCCGGGGGGAAATTCACCCCTCCACTTT	CASSPPRPGGNSPLHF
TRBV4-1	TRBJ2-7	TRBD1	.	TGCGCCAGCAGCGCGGGACAGGGCCTTGTCTACGAGCAGTACTTC	CASSAGQGLVYEQYF
TRBV6-5	TRBJ2-1	.	.	TGTGCCAGCAGTTACTCCGCGGGGGCCTTTGAGCAGTTCTTC	CASSYSAGAFEQFF
TRBV14	TRBJ2-3	.	.	TGTGCCAGCAGCCAAGTGGGGGGAAGCACAGATACGCAGTATTTT	CASSQVGGSTDTQYF
TRBV24-1	TRBJ1-5	.	.	TGTGCCACCAGTGAAAAGGACAAACAGCCCCAGCATTTT	CATSEKDKQPQHF
TRBV6-5	TRBJ1-1	.	.	TGTGCCAGCACTCAGGCCGGGGGAACTGAAGCTTTCTTT	CASTQAGGTEAFF
TRBV15	TRBJ2-2	.	.	TGTGCCACCCGCCAGGGGCTGCTCGCGAACACCGGGGAGCTGTTTTTT	CATRQGLLANTGELFF
TRBV29-1	TRBJ2-1	TRBD2	.	TGCAGCGTTGAAGATCCGGGACTAGCGGGGGTGACTAGTGGGAATGAGCAGTTCTTC	CSVEDPGLAGVTSGNEQFF
TRBV28	TRBJ1-3	.	.	TGTGCCAGCAGACGGGATCAGCTCTCTGGAAACACCATATATTTT	CASRRDQLSGNTIYF
TRBV5-4	TRBJ1-4	TRBD1	few	TGTGCCAGCAGCACCTCCGGGACAGGCGGTCAAAAACTGTTTTTT	CASSTSGTGGQKLFF
TRBV7-2	TRBJ2-7	.	.	TGTGCCAGCAGCCTCCAGCAGGTTACCTACGAGCAGTACTTC	CASSLQQVTYEQYF
TRBV19	TRBJ1-1	.	.	TGTGCCAGTAGTATGAGGGATACTGAAGCTTTCTTT	CASSMRDTEAFF
TRBV2	TRBJ1-6	.	.	TGTGCCAGCAGATCCGACATGAGTGGAGGTTCACCCCTCCACTTT	CASRSDMSGGSPLHF
TRBV4-3	TRBJ2-1	.	.	TGCGCCAGCAGCCAAGGAACGGGTATGCCCTACAATGAGCAGTTCTTC	CASSQGTGMPYNEQFF
TRBV5-1	TRBJ1-1	TRBD1	.	TGCGCCAGCAGCTGGGACAGATCTCTTGAAGCTTTCTTT	CASSWDRSLEAFF
TRBV24-1	TRBJ2-3	.	.	TGTGCCACCAGCCTCACAGAGCCCACAGATACGCAGTATTTT	CATSLTEPTDTQYF
TRBV28	TRBJ2-5	.	.	TGTGCCAGCAGTTTATCCGACAGGCAAGAGACCCAGTACTTC	CASSLSDRQETQYF
TRBV19	TRBJ1-2	TRBD1	.	TGTGCCAGTAGCTCTGGACAGGGGGGCTATGGCTACACCTTC	CASSSGQGGYGYTF
TRBV28	TRBJ1-1	.	few	TGTGCCAGCAGCGCGACTTCGGTGGGCACTGAAGCTTTCTTT	CASSATSVGTEAFF
TRBV11-2	TRBJ2-1	.	.	TGTGCCAGCAGCCCCCAACTCCCGGGCTCCTACAATGAGCAGTTCTTC	CASSPQLPGSYNEQFF
TRBV3-1/TRBV3-2	TRBJ1-1	.	.	TGTGCCAGCAGCCAAAGTCTCGGGTACGGCACTGAAGCTTTCTTT	CASSQSLGYGTEAFF
TRBV4-2	TRBJ1-5	.	few	TGTGCCAGCAGCCAAGGGCGGAGGGAGCCCCAGCATTTT	CASSQGRREPQHF
TRBV7-9	TRBJ1-2	TRBD1	.	TGTGCCAGCAGCTTGACAGGGGGCGACGATGGCTACACCTTC	CASSLTGGDDGYTF
TRBV30	TRBJ1-4	TRBD1	.	TGTGCCTGGAGGCCCCAGGGGGGTAATGAAAAACTGTTTTTT	CAWRPQGGNEKLFF
TRBV2	TRBJ1-6	.	.	TGTGCCAGCAGTGAAGATCGTTCACCCCTCCACTTT	CASSEDRSPLHF
TRBV3-1/TRBV3-2	TRBJ1-3	.	.	TGTGCCAGCAGCCAAGGACTGAACTCTGGAAACACCATATATTTT	CASSQGLNSGNTIYF
TRBV25-1	TRBJ1-1	.	.	TGTGCCAGCAGACCGGGTTGGGACACTGAAGCTTTCTTT	CASRPGWDTEAFF
TRBV7-8	TRBJ1-1	TRBD1	.	TGTGCCAGCAGCCCCGACAGGGGGCGAGGGAACACTGAAGCTTTCTTT	CASSPDRGRGNTEAFF
TRBV30	TRBJ1-1	.	.	TGTGCCTGGAGTAGCGGTAGAACTGAAGCTTTCTTT	CAWSSGRTEAFF
TRBV29-1	TRBJ1-1	TRBD1	once	TGCAGCGTTGTAGACAGGGGCGGATTGCGGACTGAAGCTTTCTTT	CSVVDRGGLRTEAFF
TRBV7-2	TRBJ1-4	TRBD1	.	TGTGCCAGCGGGGGACAGGCTCGGGAAAAACTGTTTTTT	CASGGQAREKLFF
TRBV28	TRBJ2-5	.	.	TGTGCCAGCAGTCCCCGCCAAGGGGGTTTTGAGGAGACCCAGTACTTC	CASSPRQGGFEETQYF
TRBV30	TRBJ1-1	TRBD1	.	TGTGCCTGGAGGGAACAGGGGGTTGAAGCTTTCTTT	CAWREQGVEAFF
TRBV4-2	TRBJ1-1	.	.	TGTGCCAGCAGCCAAGATTACCGGGGTGTCGCTGAAGCTTTCTTT	CASSQDYRGVAEAFF
TRBV5-1	TRBJ1-2	.	few	TGCGCCAGCGGAGGGATCGACTATGGCTACACCTTC	CASGGIDYGYTF
TRBV3-1/TRBV3-2	TRBJ1-2	TRBD1	.	TGTGCCAGCAGCCAATCAGGGGGGTCCTGGGGCTATGGCTACACCTTC	CASSQSGGSWGYGYTF
TRBV7-8	TRBJ2-4	.	few	TGTGCCAGCAGCTTAGTTGCGGGGATAGCCAAAAACATTCAGTACTTC	CASSLVAGIAKNIQYF
TRBV27	TRBJ1-1	.	.	TGTGCCAGCAGTTTTGGGGAGGGGGGGTTGAGGACTGAAGCTTTCTTT	CASSFGEGGLRTEAFF
TRBV19	TRBJ1-1	TRBD1	.	TGTGCCAGTCAGACAGGGACCCGGGGGAACACTGAAGCTTTCTTT	CASQTGTRGNTEAFF
TRBV6-5	TRBJ2-2	.	.	TGTGCCAGCAGTTACGGTACAGCTAGCGTCGGGGAGCTGTTTTTT	CASSYGTASVGELFF
TRBV5-5	TRBJ1-5	.	.	TGTGCCAGCAGTAACTTGGGGGGTTGGGATCAGCCCCAGCATTTT	CASSNLGGWDQPQHF
TRBV4-1	TRBJ1-5	.	.	TGCGCCAGCATTCTTCCCCGGGATAGCAATCAGCCCCAGCATTTT	CASILPRDSNQPQHF
TRBV19	TRBJ2-5	.	.	TGTGCCAGTACCCCGGGCGGGCCCTCAGAGACCCAGTACTTC	CASTPGGPSETQYF
TRBV29-1	TRBJ1-4	.	.	TGCAGCGTCGGTTCCCGCCCTGAGGGACTGTTTTTT	CSVGSRPEGLFF
TRBV3-1/TRBV3-2	TRBJ1-4	.	.	TGTGCCAGCAGCCCGACCGGACAGAGTAATGAAAAACTGTTTTTT	CASSPTGQSNEKLFF
TRBV29-1	TRBJ1-2	TRBD1	once	TGCAGCGTAGACCGGGACAGGGGGCGCGCTAACTATGGCTACACCTTC	CSVDRDRGRANYGYTF
TRBV30	TRBJ1-1	.	.	TGTGCCTGGGAGGGAGGGACGGCGAACACTGAAGCTTTCTTT	CAWEGGTANTEAFF
TRBV18	TRBJ1-5	TRBD1	.	TGTGCCAGCTCAACCTCGACAGGGTTTAATTCCGGCAATCAGCCCCAGCATTTT	CASSTSTGFNSGNQPQHF
TRBV6-5	TRBJ1-1	.	.	TGTGCCAGCAGGAGGGAGTCCGCTCCGAGCACTGAAGCTTTCTTT	CASRRESAPSTEAFF
TRBV27	TRBJ2-7	TRBD2	.	TGTGCCAGCAGTTTTTTCGGGGGGGCCTCCGAGCAGTACTTC	CASSFFGGASEQYF
TRBV15	TRBJ1-3	.	.	TGTGCCACCAGCGATGCGTCTGGAAACACCATATATTTT	CATSDASGNTIYF
TRBV24-1	TRBJ2-2	TRBD1	.	TGTGCCACCAGTGATTTAAAAACAGGGGGCGAAACCGGGGAGCTGTTTTTT	CATSDLKTGGETGELFF
TRBV21-1	TRBJ1-1	.	.	TGTGCCAGCAGGAGAGGAGGCCGTCGACTTGAAGCTTTCTTT	CASRRGGRRLEAFF
TRBV20-1	TRBJ1-2	.	.	TGCAGTGCTAGAAAAGGGGATGGCTACACCTTC	CSARKGDGYTF
TRBV5-5	TRBJ2-7	.	.	TGTGCCAGCAGCTTGGGGGCTGGGCTCGAGCAGTACTTC	CASSLGAGLEQYF